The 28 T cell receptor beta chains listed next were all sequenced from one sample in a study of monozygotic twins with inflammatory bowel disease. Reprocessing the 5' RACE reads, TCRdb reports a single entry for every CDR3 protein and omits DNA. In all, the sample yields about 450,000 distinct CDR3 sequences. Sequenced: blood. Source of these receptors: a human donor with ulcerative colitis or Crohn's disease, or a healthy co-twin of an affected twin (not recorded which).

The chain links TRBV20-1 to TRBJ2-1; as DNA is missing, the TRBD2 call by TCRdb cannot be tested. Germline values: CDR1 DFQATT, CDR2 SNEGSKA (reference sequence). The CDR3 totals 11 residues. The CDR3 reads CSARPGLSSLF.

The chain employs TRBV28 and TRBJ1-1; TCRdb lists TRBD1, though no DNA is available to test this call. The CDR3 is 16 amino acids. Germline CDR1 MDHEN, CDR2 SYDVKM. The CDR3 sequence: CASSTPGTSAYTEAFF.

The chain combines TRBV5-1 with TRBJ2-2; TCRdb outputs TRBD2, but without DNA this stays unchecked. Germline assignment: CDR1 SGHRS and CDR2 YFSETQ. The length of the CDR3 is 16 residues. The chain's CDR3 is CASSPLAVANTGELFF. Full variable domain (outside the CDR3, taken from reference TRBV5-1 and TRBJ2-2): KAGVTQTPRYLIKTRGQQVTLSCSPISGHRSVSWYQQTPGQGLQFLFEYFSETQRNKGNFPGRFSGRQFSNSRSEMNVSTLELGDSALYLCASSPLAVANTGELFFGEGSRLTVL.

The CDR3 protein is CSVQGSNQPQHF. The chain combines TRBV29-1 with TRBJ1-5; TCRdb calls TRBD1, which cannot be checked without DNA. The CDR3 consists of 12 residues. Per germline, CDR1 SQVTM and CDR2 ANQGSEA. Combining the CDR3 with reference TRBV29-1 and TRBJ1-5 gives the whole variable domain SAVISQKPSRDICQRGTSLTIQCQVDSQVTMMFWYRQQPGQSLTLIATANQGSEATYESGFVIDKFPISRPNLTFSTLTVSNMSPEDSSIYLCSVQGSNQPQHFGDGTRLSIL.

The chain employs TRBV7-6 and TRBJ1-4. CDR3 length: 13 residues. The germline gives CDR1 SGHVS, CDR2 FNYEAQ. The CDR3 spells CASSLAWSEKLFF.

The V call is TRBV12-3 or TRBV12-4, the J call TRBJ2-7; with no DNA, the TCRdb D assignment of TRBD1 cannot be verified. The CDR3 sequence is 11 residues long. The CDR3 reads CASSGVYEQYF.

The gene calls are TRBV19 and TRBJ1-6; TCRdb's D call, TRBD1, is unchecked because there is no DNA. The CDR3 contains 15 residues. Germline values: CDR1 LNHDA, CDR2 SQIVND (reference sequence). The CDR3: CASSPSTGDNSPLHF.

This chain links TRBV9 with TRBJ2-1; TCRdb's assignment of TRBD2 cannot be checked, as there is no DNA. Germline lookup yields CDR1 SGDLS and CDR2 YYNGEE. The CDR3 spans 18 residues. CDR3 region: CASSAHLAGGPMYNEQFF. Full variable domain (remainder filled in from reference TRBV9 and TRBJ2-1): DSGVTQTPKHLITATGQRVTLRCSPRSGDLSVYWYQQSLDQGLQFLIQYYNGEERAKGNILERFSAQQFPDLHSELNLSSLELGDSALYFCASSAHLAGGPMYNEQFFGPGTRLTVL.

The CDR3 protein is CSAGTSGSDEQYF. This chain links TRBV20-1 with TRBJ2-7; TCRdb gives TRBD2 as the D gene, but with no DNA this cannot be confirmed. The germline gives CDR1 DFQATT, CDR2 SNEGSKA (reference sequence). This CDR3 comprises 13 residues.

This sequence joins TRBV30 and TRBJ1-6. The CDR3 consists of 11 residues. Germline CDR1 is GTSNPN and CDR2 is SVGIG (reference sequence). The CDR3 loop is CAWSTESPLHF.

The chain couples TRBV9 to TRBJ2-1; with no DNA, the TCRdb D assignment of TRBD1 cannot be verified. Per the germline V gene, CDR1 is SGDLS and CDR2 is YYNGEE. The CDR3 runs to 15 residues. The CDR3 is CASSVGPGRYNEQFF. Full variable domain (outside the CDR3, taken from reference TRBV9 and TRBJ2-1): DSGVTQTPKHLITATGQRVTLRCSPRSGDLSVYWYQQSLDQGLQFLIQYYNGEERAKGNILERFSAQQFPDLHSELNLSSLELGDSALYFCASSVGPGRYNEQFFGPGTRLTVL.

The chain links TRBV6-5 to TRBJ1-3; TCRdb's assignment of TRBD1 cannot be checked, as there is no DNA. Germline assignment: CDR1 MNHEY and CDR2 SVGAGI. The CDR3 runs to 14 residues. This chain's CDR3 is CASSYYGTGNTIYF.

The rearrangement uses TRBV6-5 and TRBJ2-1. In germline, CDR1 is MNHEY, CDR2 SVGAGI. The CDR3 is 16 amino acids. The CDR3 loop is CASSYSFPSSYNEQFF.

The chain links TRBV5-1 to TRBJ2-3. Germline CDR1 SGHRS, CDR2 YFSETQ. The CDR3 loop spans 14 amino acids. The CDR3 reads CASRATASTDTQYF.

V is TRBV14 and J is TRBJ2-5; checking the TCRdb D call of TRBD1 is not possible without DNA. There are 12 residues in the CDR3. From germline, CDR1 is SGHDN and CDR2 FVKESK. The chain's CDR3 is CASSRQLGTQYF.

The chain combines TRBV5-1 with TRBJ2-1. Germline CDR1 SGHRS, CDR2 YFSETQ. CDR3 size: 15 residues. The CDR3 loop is CASSLVESRNNEQFF.

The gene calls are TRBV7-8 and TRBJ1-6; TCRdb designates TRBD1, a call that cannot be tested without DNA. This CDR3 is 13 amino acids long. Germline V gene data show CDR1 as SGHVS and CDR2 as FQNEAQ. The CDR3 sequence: CASGSQAGSPLHF.

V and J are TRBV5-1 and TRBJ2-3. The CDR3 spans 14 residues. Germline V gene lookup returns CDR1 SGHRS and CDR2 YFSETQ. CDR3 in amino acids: CASSLGQNTDTQYF.

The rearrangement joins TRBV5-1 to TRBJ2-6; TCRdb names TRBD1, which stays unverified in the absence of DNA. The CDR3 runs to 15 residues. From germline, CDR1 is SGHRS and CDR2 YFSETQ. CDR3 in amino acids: CASSSTGSGANVLTF.

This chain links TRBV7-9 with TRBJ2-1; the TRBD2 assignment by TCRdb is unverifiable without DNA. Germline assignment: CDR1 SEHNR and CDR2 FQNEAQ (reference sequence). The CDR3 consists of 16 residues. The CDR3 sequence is CASSFPTSGGANEQFF. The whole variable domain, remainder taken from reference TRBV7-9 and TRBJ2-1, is DTGVSQNPRHKITKRGQNVTFRCDPISEHNRLYWYRQTLGQGPEFLTYFQNEAQLEKSRLLSDRFSAERPKGSFSTLEIQRTEQGDSAMYLCASSFPTSGGANEQFFGPGTRLTVL.

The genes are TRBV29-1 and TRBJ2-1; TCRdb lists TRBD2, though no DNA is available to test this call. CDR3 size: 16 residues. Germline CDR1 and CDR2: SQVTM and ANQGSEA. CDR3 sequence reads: CSAGTSGDLSYNEQFF.

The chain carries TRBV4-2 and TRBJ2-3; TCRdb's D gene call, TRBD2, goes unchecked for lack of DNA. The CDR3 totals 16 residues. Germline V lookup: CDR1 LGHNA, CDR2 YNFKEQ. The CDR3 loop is CASSRRAGGPTDTQYF.

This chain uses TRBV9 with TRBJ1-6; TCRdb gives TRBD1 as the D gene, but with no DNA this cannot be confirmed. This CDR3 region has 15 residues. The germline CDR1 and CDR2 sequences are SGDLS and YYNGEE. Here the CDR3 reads CASTPGGLDNSPLHF.

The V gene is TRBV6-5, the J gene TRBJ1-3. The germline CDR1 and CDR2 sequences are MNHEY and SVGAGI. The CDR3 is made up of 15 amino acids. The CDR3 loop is CASSYAQGHGNTIYF.

CDR3 sequence reads: CASSPGHSEAFF. V usage is TRBV5-4 and J usage is TRBJ1-1; TCRdb's D call, TRBD1, is unchecked because there is no DNA. The CDR3 spans 12 residues. CDR1 is SGHNT and CDR2 is YYREEE in the germline V gene (reference sequence).

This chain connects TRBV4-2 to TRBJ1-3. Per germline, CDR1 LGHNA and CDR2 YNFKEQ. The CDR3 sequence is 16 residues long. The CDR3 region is CASSQDWRVSGNTIYF.

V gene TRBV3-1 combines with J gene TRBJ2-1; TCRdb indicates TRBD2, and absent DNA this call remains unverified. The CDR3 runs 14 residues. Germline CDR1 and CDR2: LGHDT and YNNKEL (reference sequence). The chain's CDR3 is CASSRSGGGNEQFF.

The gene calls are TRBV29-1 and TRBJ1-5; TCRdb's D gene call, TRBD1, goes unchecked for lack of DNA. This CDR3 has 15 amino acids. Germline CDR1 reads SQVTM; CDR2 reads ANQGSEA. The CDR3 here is CSVSKQGESNQPQHF. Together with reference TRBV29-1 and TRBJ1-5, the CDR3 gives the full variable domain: SAVISQKPSRDICQRGTSLTIQCQVDSQVTMMFWYRQQPGQSLTLIATANQGSEATYESGFVIDKFPISRPNLTFSTLTVSNMSPEDSSIYLCSVSKQGESNQPQHFGDGTRLSIL.